This TCR beta chain was sequenced for a study of shared clonotypes between healthy human individuals. On this clone itself: The target antigen is unknown.

The repertoire was sequenced with immunoSEQ multiplex PCR; TCRdb's copy has only in-frame clones and lacks some. The sample lists hundreds of thousands of clones, 92% occurring once. Naive CD8 isolation took CD45RO-negative cells positively selected for CCR7 and excluded terminally differentiated effector memory CD45RA+ cells. Overall study results and limits: On the whole, naive subsets had larger estimated richness than memory subsets had.

Germline CDR1 is PRHDT and CDR2 is FYEKMQ (reference sequence). Losses at the gene ends were 5 bases for V and 4 bases for J; bases not matched to a gene: 6. There are 14 residues in the CDR3. V usage is TRBV13 and J usage is TRBJ2-3; 7 bases are shared with TRBD1. Specimen: naive CD8+ T cells sorted from blood. The TCR was taken from a man aged 25 to 45 in good health. CDR3 coding DNA: TGTGCCAGCAGCATGACAGGGTTGGCAGATACGCAGTATTTT. It codes for CASSMTGLADTQYF.